These 24 T cell receptor beta chains were all obtained from the same sample, sequenced in a study of cytomegalovirus exposure and HLA in healthy donors. PCR used 60 Vbeta primers and 13 Jbeta primers. The method was immunoSEQ multiplex PCR; TCRdb's version includes in-frame clones alone and lacks a portion of them. In the table there are about 170,000 clones, over 75% of which are singletons. Source material: PBMCs. The source is a woman aged 18-29 years in good health and CMV-seronegative.

In DNA form, the CDR3 reads TGTGCCAGCCGGAAGCGGGAGGGAAAGAACACCGGGGAGCTGTTTTTT. Its translation: CASRKREGKNTGELFF. The rearrangement links TRBV2 to TRBJ2-2; TRBD2 aligns across 10 bases. V was clipped by 8 bases and J by 1 base; unmatched bases: 7. CDR3 length equals 16 residues. The germline V gene has CDR1 SNHLY and CDR2 FYNNEI. Full variable domain (missing parts from reference TRBV2 and TRBJ2-2): EPEVTQTPSHQVTQMGQEVILRCVPISNHLYFYWYRQILGQKVEFLVSFYNNEISEKSEIFDDQFSVERPDGSNFTLKIRSTKLEDSAMYFCASRKREGKNTGELFFGEGSRLTVL.

V is TRBV5-6 and J is TRBJ2-6; D is undetermined. This CDR3 has 16 residues. From germline, CDR1 is SGHDT and CDR2 YYEEEE. V shed 0 bases and J shed 0 bases, with 7 bases lying between them. Here the CDR3 DNA reads TGTGCCAGCAGCTTGGCCACGGGCTCTGGGGCCAACGTCCTGACTTTC. This sequence encodes CASSLATGSGANVLTF.

The rearrangement links TRBV5-4 to TRBJ2-7; the D gene is possibly TRBD2 (5 bases). This CDR3 is built from 15 residues. Germline V gene sequence: CDR1 SGHNT, CDR2 YYREEE (reference sequence). The ends were cut back, 3 bases at V and 7 bases at J, with 20 bases in the middle. The CDR3 DNA reads TGTGCCAGCAGCTACCAGACAAGGACTCCTACGGAGCAGTACTTC. Translation gives CASSYQTRTPTEQYF.

The sample holds one count of this clone. V is TRBV7-3 and J is TRBJ1-2; D uncertain. This CDR3 has 17 amino acids. V lost 6 bases and J 3 bases, leaving 23 bases between the germline ends. Per germline, CDR1 SGHTA and CDR2 FQGTGA. CDR3 residues: CASSDPQFRNVDYGYTF. For the CDR3, the DNA is TGTGCCAGCAGTGACCCACAGTTTCGGAACGTCGACTATGGCTACACCTTC.

The gene calls are TRBV5-5 and TRBJ2-3; 7 bases match TRBD2. The CDR3 runs to 15 residues. CDR1 SGHKS and CDR2 YYEKEE come from the germline V gene (reference sequence). V lost 0 bases to trimming and J lost 7 bases; unmatched junction nucleotides: 8. CDR3 loop: CASSLAGGGQNTQYF. In nucleotides, the CDR3 is TGTGCCAGCAGCTTGGCCGGCGGGGGTCAAAATACGCAGTATTTT. Complete variable domain (other parts from reference TRBV5-5 and TRBJ2-3): DAGVTQSPTHLIKTRGQQVTLRCSPISGHKSVSWYQQVLGQGPQFIFQYYEKEERGRGNFPDRFSARQFPNYSSELNVNALLLGDSALYLCASSLAGGGQNTQYFGPGTRLTVL.

The chain is built from TRBV28 and TRBJ2-3; D perhaps matches TRBD2 (6 bases). V gave up 5 bases and J gave up 0 bases, with 12 bases separating them. Per germline, CDR1 MDHEN and CDR2 SYDVKM. The CDR3 is made up of 15 amino acids. CDR3 nucleotides: TGTGCCAGCAGTGTGCGGGGCTACAGCACAGATACGCAGTATTTT. This sequence encodes CASSVRGYSTDTQYF.

The V call is TRBV5-1, the J call TRBJ2-1; 8 bases match TRBD1. The CDR3 length is 13 residues. V lost 6 bases, J lost 9 bases, and 8 bases stayed unmatched. Germline CDR1 SGHRS, CDR2 YFSETQ. CDR3 sequence (DNA): TGCGCCAGCATCGGACAGGGTGGCAGTGAGCAGTTCTTC. This translates into CASIGQGGSEQFF.

The V and J genes are TRBV6-1 and TRBJ1-1; D is perhaps TRBD1 (6 bases). This CDR3 is 14 amino acids long. Trimming stripped 4 bases from V and 1 base from J, with 10 bases between. Germline CDR1 and CDR2: MNHNS and SASEGT. CDR3 sequence reads: CASSARDKNTEAFF. The DNA of the CDR3 is TGTGCCAGCAGTGCCCGGGACAAGAACACTGAAGCTTTCTTT.

The chain has TRBV11-2 and TRBJ1-2, with 9 bases matching TRBD1. This CDR3 is 14 amino acids long. Germline CDR1 is SGHAT and CDR2 is FQNNGV. J was trimmed by 6 bases and V by 5 bases; bases with no gene match: 7. CDR3: CASSAQQGADGYTF. The CDR3 bases are TGTGCCAGCAGCGCCCAACAGGGGGCGGATGGCTACACCTTC.

J is TRBJ2-7 and V is TRBV10-3, with D perhaps matching TRBD2 (6 bases). V was pared by 6 bases and J by 4 bases, with 10 bases between. This CDR3 comprises 12 residues. Germline CDR1 ENHRY, CDR2 SYGVKD. The CDR3 sequence is CAIRGDFYEQYF. For the CDR3, the DNA is TGTGCCATCAGGGGGGACTTTTACGAGCAGTACTTC.

V usage is TRBV18 and J usage is TRBJ1-6, with D hard to call. The germline gives CDR1 KGHSH, CDR2 LQKENI. V dropped 5 bases and J dropped 8 bases, with 4 bases sitting between them. The CDR3 covers 11 residues. DNA for the CDR3: TGTGCCAGCTCAAGCGATTCACCCCTCCACTTT. Amino acid sequence: CASSSDSPLHF.

In this sample, this clone turned up once. The genes are TRBV6-4 and TRBJ2-1; 7 bases agree with TRBD2. CDR3 length: 14 amino acids. V shed 6 bases and J 7 bases; nucleotides not matched to a gene: 9. Germline assignment: CDR1 MRHNA and CDR2 SNTAGT. Here the CDR3 DNA reads TGTGCCAGCAGCCCTGGCGGGAGTTCAAATGAGCAGTTCTTC. It is translated as CASSPGGSSNEQFF.

This chain uses TRBV18 with TRBJ1-6; 9 nucleotides line up with TRBD1. The CDR3 spans 14 residues. Losses at the gene ends were 6 bases for V and 8 bases for J; bases not matched to a gene: 5. The germline V gene encodes CDR1 KGHSH and CDR2 LQKENI. CDR3 in DNA: TGTGCCAGCTCCCAGGGACAGGGTGATTCACCCCTCCACTTT. Encoded protein: CASSQGQGDSPLHF.

CDR3 in amino acids: CASSPGGRGNTEAFF. In DNA, the CDR3 is TGTGCCAGCAGCCCCGGGGGGCGCGGGAACACTGAAGCTTTCTTT. This chain links TRBV9 with TRBJ1-1; D might be TRBD1 (6 bases). The germline gives CDR1 SGDLS, CDR2 YYNGEE. Trimming cost V 4 bases and J 1 base, with 14 bases left between them. CDR3 length equals 15 residues.

This chain uses TRBV9 with TRBJ2-3; 9 bases are a match to TRBD2. V lost 0 bases, J lost 2 bases, and 10 bases stayed unmatched. The CDR3 extends over 18 amino acids. CDR1 and CDR2 from the germline V gene are SGDLS and YYNGEE. CDR3 protein: CASSVALGVAGDTDTQYF. As DNA, the CDR3 is TGTGCCAGCAGCGTAGCTCTCGGAGTAGCGGGAGACACAGATACGCAGTATTTT. The full variable domain, completed using reference TRBV9 and TRBJ2-3, is DSGVTQTPKHLITATGQRVTLRCSPRSGDLSVYWYQQSLDQGLQFLIQYYNGEERAKGNILERFSAQQFPDLHSELNLSSLELGDSALYFCASSVALGVAGDTDTQYFGPGTRLTVL.

This chain uses TRBV5-1 with TRBJ1-2, with TRBD1 as a possible D gene (6 bases). The CDR3 consists of 13 residues. Trimming cost V 0 bases and J 4 bases, with 7 bases left between them. Germline CDR1 reads SGHRS; CDR2 reads YFSETQ. CDR3 coding DNA: TGCGCCAGCAGCTTGGCAGGGGTCTATGGCTACACCTTC. Amino acid sequence: CASSLAGVYGYTF.

The rearrangement links TRBV19 to TRBJ2-2, with TRBD1 as a possible D gene (5 bases). The CDR3 runs 15 residues. Trimming took 7 bases from V and 6 from J, leaving 18 bases between them. Germline V gene lookup returns CDR1 LNHDA and CDR2 SQIVND (reference sequence). The CDR3: CASKGFKGPPGELFF. For the CDR3, the DNA is TGTGCCAGTAAAGGTTTCAAGGGGCCACCCGGGGAGCTGTTTTTT.

The V and J genes are TRBV5-4 and TRBJ2-3, with 9 bases that match TRBD1. The CDR3 contains 14 residues. V was clipped by 3 bases and J by 6 bases; unmatched bases: 5. The germline CDR1 and CDR2 sequences are SGHNT and YYREEE (reference sequence). CDR3 bases: TGTGCCAGCAGCTCTTGGACAGGGGTGGATACGCAGTATTTT. Protein product: CASSSWTGVDTQYF.

This clone rates as medium-sized (0.01 to 0.1%). V is TRBV5-8 and J is TRBJ1-3; TRBD1 matches at 9 bases. This CDR3 spans 16 amino acids. J was trimmed by 0 bases and V by 6 bases; bases with no gene match: 7. The germline CDR1 and CDR2 sequences are SGHTS and YDEGEE. CDR3 coding DNA: TGTGCCAGCAACCGACAGGGGGAAGACTCTGGAAACACCATATATTTT. Encoded protein: CASNRQGEDSGNTIYF.

This chain uses TRBV5-1 with TRBJ2-3; 16 nucleotides match TRBD2. From germline, CDR1 is SGHRS and CDR2 YFSETQ. The V gene end was trimmed by 6 bases and the J gene end by 5 bases; junction bases not matched to a gene: 6. The CDR3 is made up of 16 amino acids. The CDR3 region is CASKGLAGGSRDTQYF. CDR3 DNA: TGCGCCAGCAAGGGACTAGCGGGGGGGTCCAGAGATACGCAGTATTTT.

Remarks on this clone: The junction does not match germline at one end; this may be a read error. Other DNA sequences from this sample encode an identical CDR3 as well. The gene calls are TRBV18 and TRBJ2-5, with 7 bases that match TRBD1. The CDR3 is 13 residues long. Germline lookup yields CDR1 KGHSH and CDR2 LQKENI. Here the CDR3 reads CASSHGTEETQYF. The CDR3, as DNA: TGTGCCAGCTCACACGGGACAGAAGAGACTCAGTACTTC.

This rearrangement joins TRBV7-2 to TRBJ1-1; D unresolved. The CDR3 runs to 14 residues. Looked up from germline, CDR1 is SGHTA and CDR2 is FQGNSA. Between the trimmed V and J ends, which lost 1 base and 5 bases, there was a span of 11 bases. CDR3 sequence: CASSLVPSMTEAFF. CDR3 DNA: TGTGCCAGCAGCTTAGTCCCCTCTATGACTGAAGCTTTCTTT.

This clone was seen a single time. The chain combines TRBV15 with TRBJ1-1, with a weak D call TRBD1 (5 bases). Germline V lookup: CDR1 LNHNV, CDR2 YYDKDF (reference sequence). V was cut by 1 base and J by 0 bases, with 12 bases left in between. The CDR3 length is 16 residues. The CDR3: CATSRVGAGMNTEAFF. CDR3 DNA: TGTGCCACCAGCAGAGTTGGGGCAGGGATGAACACTGAAGCTTTCTTT. Complete variable domain (other parts from reference TRBV15 and TRBJ1-1): DAMVIQNPRYQVTQFGKPVTLSCSQTLNHNVMYWYQQKSSQAPKLLFHYYDKDFNNEADTPDNFQSRRPNTSFCFLDIRSPGLGDTAMYLCATSRVGAGMNTEAFFGQGTRLTVV.

This chain connects TRBV7-9 to TRBJ2-7; D might be TRBD1 (6 bases). With 4 bases removed from V and 6 bases from J, the gap between germline ends came to 16 bases. From germline, CDR1 is SEHNR and CDR2 FQNEAQ (reference sequence). The CDR3 length is 14 residues. The CDR3 DNA reads TGTGCCAGCAGCTCTAACTACCTCAGGGGCGAGCAGTACTTC. It is translated as CASSSNYLRGEQYF.